The rows below give T cell receptor beta chains drawn from one sample of a study of patients and donors after allogeneic stem cell transplantation. TCRdb re-analysed the RT-PCR reads in MiXCR, keeping a single row per CDR3 protein. The data hold about a million distinct CDR3 sequences, with roughly 18% observed a single time. Sequences were obtained from blood, either unsorted or a sorted T cell fraction (not recorded which). The source is a human donor who was either an allogeneic HSCT recipient or a stem cell or donor lymphocyte infusion donor (not recorded which). It is not recorded whose cells these are; they may come from a transplant donor. Each CDR3 is given with its conserved first and last residue. The order of the fields is J gene, V gene, clone size, D gene, CDR3 DNA, CDR3 protein. The D gene is left open where the match is weak. Clone size is given for some rows only: seen once, a few or many times, or a class if the clone is expanded.

j_gene: TRBJ2-7; v_gene: TRBV7-9; abundance: few; d_gene: .; CDR3nt: TGTGCCAGCAGCTCAGCAGGCATTTCCTACGAGCAGTACTTC; CDR3aa: CASSSAGISYEQYF
j_gene: TRBJ2-7; v_gene: TRBV29-1; abundance: .; d_gene: TRBD2; CDR3nt: TGCAGCGTTGTCCGGGGGGGACTAGCGGGAGGCGAGCAGTACTTC; CDR3aa: CSVVRGGLAGGEQYF
j_gene: TRBJ2-7; v_gene: TRBV20-1; abundance: many; d_gene: TRBD1; CDR3nt: TGCAGTGCCCCGACAGGGACGGGGTCCATCTACGAGCAGTACTTC; CDR3aa: CSAPTGTGSIYEQYF
j_gene: TRBJ2-7; v_gene: TRBV6-5; abundance: .; d_gene: .; CDR3nt: TGTGCCAGCAGTTACGGGACCGGGGACTCCCGGGCCTACGAGCAGTACTTC; CDR3aa: CASSYGTGDSRAYEQYF
j_gene: TRBJ2-1; v_gene: TRBV2; abundance: .; d_gene: TRBD2; CDR3nt: TGTGCCAGCATATCGGCTAGCGGAGGGTACAATGAGCAGTTCTTC; CDR3aa: CASISASGGYNEQFF
j_gene: TRBJ2-3; v_gene: TRBV20-1; abundance: .; d_gene: TRBD2; CDR3nt: TGCAGTGCTAGACGGGGACTAGCGGCTACCGTGTTGCAGTATTTT; CDR3aa: CSARRGLAATVLQYF
j_gene: TRBJ1-5; v_gene: TRBV2; abundance: .; d_gene: .; CDR3nt: TGTGCCAGCTCTCCCCAGGGGCGGATTAATCAGCCCCAGCATTTT; CDR3aa: CASSPQGRINQPQHF
j_gene: TRBJ2-1; v_gene: TRBV27; abundance: few; d_gene: TRBD1; CDR3nt: TGTGCCAGCAGTTTGACAGGGTTCAGCAATGAGCAGTTCTTC; CDR3aa: CASSLTGFSNEQFF
j_gene: TRBJ2-1; v_gene: TRBV6-1; abundance: few; d_gene: .; CDR3nt: TGTGCCAGCAGTGAAGCGCGTCCAGTCCCTGAGCAGTTCTTC; CDR3aa: CASSEARPVPEQFF
j_gene: TRBJ2-1; v_gene: TRBV5-1; abundance: .; d_gene: TRBD1; CDR3nt: TGCGCCAGCAGCTTGGTGGGACAGCTAAGTTACAATGAGCAGTTCTTC; CDR3aa: CASSLVGQLSYNEQFF
j_gene: TRBJ2-1; v_gene: TRBV5-6; abundance: .; d_gene: .; CDR3nt: TGTGCCAGCAGCCCATGGGTTAGCGGTGAGCAGTTCTTC; CDR3aa: CASSPWVSGEQFF
j_gene: TRBJ2-2; v_gene: TRBV6-2/TRBV6-3; abundance: once; d_gene: .; CDR3nt: TGTGCCAGCTTCTCGAAGCTGGGGGCTAACACCGGGGAGCTGTTTTTT; CDR3aa: CASFSKLGANTGELFF
j_gene: TRBJ1-1; v_gene: TRBV2; abundance: .; d_gene: .; CDR3nt: TGTGCCAGCAGTGAACGCCCGGTTAGCACTGAAGCTTTCTTT; CDR3aa: CASSERPVSTEAFF
j_gene: TRBJ1-2; v_gene: TRBV6-1; abundance: few; d_gene: .; CDR3nt: TGTGCCAGCAGTGCAGGGTTTGGCTACACCTTC; CDR3aa: CASSAGFGYTF
j_gene: TRBJ2-2; v_gene: TRBV7-6; abundance: .; d_gene: .; CDR3nt: TGTGCCAGCAGCCCCCCCGGGGGTGGTAAGCTGTTTTTT; CDR3aa: CASSPPGGGKLFF
j_gene: TRBJ2-2; v_gene: TRBV9; abundance: few; d_gene: .; CDR3nt: TGTGCCAGCAGCGTAGTTTCCGAAAACGGGGAGCTGTTTTTT; CDR3aa: CASSVVSENGELFF
j_gene: TRBJ1-1; v_gene: TRBV6-1; abundance: few; d_gene: .; CDR3nt: TGTGCCAGCAGTAGACGAGCAGGGGCCATGAACACTGAAGCTTTCTTT; CDR3aa: CASSRRAGAMNTEAFF
j_gene: TRBJ1-3; v_gene: TRBV6-5; abundance: few; d_gene: .; CDR3nt: TGTGCCAGCAGTTCTGGAGACTTAGGGGGTTCTGGAAACACCATATATTTT; CDR3aa: CASSSGDLGGSGNTIYF
j_gene: TRBJ2-7; v_gene: TRBV6-5; abundance: few; d_gene: TRBD1; CDR3nt: TGTGCCAGCAGTTACCACCGGGACAGGGTCGAGCAGTACTTC; CDR3aa: CASSYHRDRVEQYF
j_gene: TRBJ2-7; v_gene: TRBV7-9; abundance: .; d_gene: TRBD2; CDR3nt: TGTGCCAGCAGCTCCGGACTAGAACCCTCCTACGAGCAGTACTTC; CDR3aa: CASSSGLEPSYEQYF
j_gene: TRBJ2-7; v_gene: TRBV19; abundance: .; d_gene: TRBD2; CDR3nt: TGTGCCAGTAGTATCCAGCGGGGGTCCGAGCAGTACTTC; CDR3aa: CASSIQRGSEQYF
j_gene: TRBJ1-1; v_gene: TRBV5-1; abundance: .; d_gene: .; CDR3nt: TGCGCCAGCAGCCTTAATACAGGGAACACTGAAGCTTTCTTT; CDR3aa: CASSLNTGNTEAFF
j_gene: TRBJ2-2; v_gene: TRBV18; abundance: .; d_gene: TRBD1; CDR3nt: TGTGCCAGCTCACCAGCAGGGGGCTTCACCGGGGAGCTGTTTTTT; CDR3aa: CASSPAGGFTGELFF
j_gene: TRBJ1-1; v_gene: TRBV12-3/TRBV12-4; abundance: few; d_gene: TRBD1; CDR3nt: TGTGCCAGCGGGCTATCGGACAGGCCTGCGGGAACTGAAGCTTTCTTT; CDR3aa: CASGLSDRPAGTEAFF
j_gene: TRBJ2-2; v_gene: TRBV14; abundance: .; d_gene: TRBD2; CDR3nt: TGTGCCAGCAGCCTTCTAGCGGGAGTTGGGACCGGGGAGCTGTTTTTT; CDR3aa: CASSLLAGVGTGELFF
j_gene: TRBJ2-7; v_gene: TRBV6-1; abundance: few; d_gene: .; CDR3nt: TGTGCCAGCAGTCCAGGGACACAAAGCTCCTACGAGCAGTACTTC; CDR3aa: CASSPGTQSSYEQYF
j_gene: TRBJ2-3; v_gene: TRBV25-1; abundance: few; d_gene: .; CDR3nt: TGTGCCAGCAGTGCTCTCGGCAGGGTTTCGACAGATACGCAGTATTTT; CDR3aa: CASSALGRVSTDTQYF
j_gene: TRBJ1-4; v_gene: TRBV5-6; abundance: few; d_gene: .; CDR3nt: TGTGCCAGCAGTCCGACGGACAGCCGTAATGAAAAACTGTTTTTT; CDR3aa: CASSPTDSRNEKLFF
j_gene: TRBJ1-2; v_gene: TRBV6-5; abundance: .; d_gene: .; CDR3nt: TGTGCCAGCAGTTACTCCGGGTCGCTCTATGGCTACACCTTC; CDR3aa: CASSYSGSLYGYTF
j_gene: TRBJ1-6; v_gene: TRBV12-3/TRBV12-4; abundance: .; d_gene: .; CDR3nt: TGTGCCAGCAGTTCCTCATGGAATTCACCCCTCCACTTT; CDR3aa: CASSSSWNSPLHF
j_gene: TRBJ1-1; v_gene: TRBV18; abundance: .; d_gene: .; CDR3nt: TGTGCCAGCTCACCACGGGAGGGGGGGAACACTGAAGCTTTCTTT; CDR3aa: CASSPREGGNTEAFF
j_gene: TRBJ2-3; v_gene: TRBV27; abundance: .; d_gene: .; CDR3nt: TGTGCCAGCAGTTTCAGGAAGAGGGTCATGGCAGATACGCAGTATTTT; CDR3aa: CASSFRKRVMADTQYF
j_gene: TRBJ1-3; v_gene: TRBV12-3/TRBV12-4; abundance: many; d_gene: .; CDR3nt: TGTGCCAGCAGTCCGCGGACTGTGACTGGAAACACCATATATTTT; CDR3aa: CASSPRTVTGNTIYF
j_gene: TRBJ2-7; v_gene: TRBV11-2; abundance: .; d_gene: .; CDR3nt: TGTGCCAGCAGCTTGAGGCTCCCACTGGGGGGCTCCTACGAGCAGTACTTC; CDR3aa: CASSLRLPLGGSYEQYF
j_gene: TRBJ1-2; v_gene: TRBV5-5; abundance: many; d_gene: .; CDR3nt: TGTGCCAGCAGTGGGGGAGGATACGGCTACACCTTC; CDR3aa: CASSGGGYGYTF
j_gene: TRBJ2-1; v_gene: TRBV7-9; abundance: few; d_gene: TRBD2; CDR3nt: TGTGCCAGCAGCTTAGTGGGGACTAGCGTCGATGAGCAGTTCTTC; CDR3aa: CASSLVGTSVDEQFF
j_gene: TRBJ2-7; v_gene: TRBV6-1; abundance: .; d_gene: TRBD2; CDR3nt: TGTGCCAGCAGGGCGACTAGCGGGGCACACTACGAGCAGTACTTC; CDR3aa: CASRATSGAHYEQYF
j_gene: TRBJ2-1; v_gene: TRBV6-4; abundance: .; d_gene: .; CDR3nt: TGTGCCAGCAGTGTAGAACGGGGGGCCCATAATGAGCAGTTCTTC; CDR3aa: CASSVERGAHNEQFF
j_gene: TRBJ2-7; v_gene: TRBV4-2; abundance: few; d_gene: TRBD1; CDR3nt: TGTGCCAGCAGCCAAGGTCTTGGGACAGGGGAATGGATGAAGCAGTACTTC; CDR3aa: CASSQGLGTGEWMKQYF
j_gene: TRBJ2-2; v_gene: TRBV20-1; abundance: few; d_gene: .; CDR3nt: TGCAGTGCTAGTACAGGGACGAAGCTGTTTTTT; CDR3aa: CSASTGTKLFF
j_gene: TRBJ1-1; v_gene: TRBV7-9; abundance: .; d_gene: .; CDR3nt: TGTGCCACTGTGGGGGGTAGCACTGAAGCTTTCTTT; CDR3aa: CATVGGSTEAFF
j_gene: TRBJ1-1; v_gene: TRBV29-1; abundance: many; d_gene: TRBD1; CDR3nt: TGCAGCGTTGAAAGGGGACAGGGGAACACTGAAGCTTTCTTT; CDR3aa: CSVERGQGNTEAFF
j_gene: TRBJ2-7; v_gene: TRBV12-3/TRBV12-4; abundance: .; d_gene: .; CDR3nt: TGTGCCAGCAGTTCCATCCCTAGACTACCTCCCTACGAGCAGTACTTC; CDR3aa: CASSSIPRLPPYEQYF
j_gene: TRBJ1-1; v_gene: TRBV19; abundance: few; d_gene: TRBD1; CDR3nt: TGTGCCAGTAGTAGACAAACGGGACAGATGAACACTGAAGCTTTCTTT; CDR3aa: CASSRQTGQMNTEAFF
j_gene: TRBJ1-1; v_gene: TRBV20-1; abundance: few; d_gene: .; CDR3nt: TGCAGTGCTGTCAGTCTGAACACTGAAGCTTTCTTT; CDR3aa: CSAVSLNTEAFF
j_gene: TRBJ2-5; v_gene: TRBV20-1; abundance: few; d_gene: .; CDR3nt: TGCAGTGCCCAGTCAAGAGAGACCCAGTACTTC; CDR3aa: CSAQSRETQYF
j_gene: TRBJ1-2; v_gene: TRBV4-2; abundance: many; d_gene: .; CDR3nt: TGTGCCAGCAGCCAAGACTGGCAGGGTGGGGATGGCTACACCTTC; CDR3aa: CASSQDWQGGDGYTF
j_gene: TRBJ2-7; v_gene: TRBV14; abundance: .; d_gene: .; CDR3nt: TGTGCCAGCAGCCAAGCCCACTCGAGCGAGCAGTACTTC; CDR3aa: CASSQAHSSEQYF
j_gene: TRBJ2-3; v_gene: TRBV5-1; abundance: .; d_gene: .; CDR3nt: TGCGCCAGCAGAAACAGGGCCAGTACACACACAGATACGCAGTATTTT; CDR3aa: CASRNRASTHTDTQYF
j_gene: TRBJ1-1; v_gene: TRBV15; abundance: many; d_gene: .; CDR3nt: TGTGCCACCAGCAGAGATATCGACACTGAAGCTTTCTTT; CDR3aa: CATSRDIDTEAFF
j_gene: TRBJ2-7; v_gene: TRBV21-1; abundance: .; d_gene: .; CDR3nt: TGTGCCAGCAGCAAAAGATCCCCTCGGGACAGGGCTAGCCACGAGCAGTACTTC; CDR3aa: CASSKRSPRDRASHEQYF
j_gene: TRBJ2-3; v_gene: TRBV29-1; abundance: .; d_gene: TRBD1; CDR3nt: TGCAGCGTTGGGACAGGGGCCCCGGATACGCAGTATTTT; CDR3aa: CSVGTGAPDTQYF
j_gene: TRBJ2-1; v_gene: TRBV5-6; abundance: .; d_gene: TRBD2; CDR3nt: TGTGCCAGCAGCTTGGCCGGACTAGCGGGGGGGCATGAGCAGTTCTTC; CDR3aa: CASSLAGLAGGHEQFF
j_gene: TRBJ1-2; v_gene: TRBV7-9; abundance: .; d_gene: .; CDR3nt: TGTGCCAGCAGCTTACTGAAGCCGGCGACCGCTAACTATGGCTACACCTTC; CDR3aa: CASSLLKPATANYGYTF